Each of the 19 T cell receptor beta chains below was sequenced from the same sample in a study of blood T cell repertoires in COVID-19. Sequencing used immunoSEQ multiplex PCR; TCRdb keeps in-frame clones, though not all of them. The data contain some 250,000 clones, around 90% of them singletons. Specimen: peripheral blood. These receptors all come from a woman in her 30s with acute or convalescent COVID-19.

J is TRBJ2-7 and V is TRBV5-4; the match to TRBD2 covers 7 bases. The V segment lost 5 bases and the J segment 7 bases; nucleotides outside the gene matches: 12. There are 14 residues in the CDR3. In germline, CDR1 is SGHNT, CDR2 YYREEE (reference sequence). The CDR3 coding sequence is TGTGCCAGCAGGGACAAACTAGCGTTAGGGGAGCAGTACTTC. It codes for CASRDKLALGEQYF.

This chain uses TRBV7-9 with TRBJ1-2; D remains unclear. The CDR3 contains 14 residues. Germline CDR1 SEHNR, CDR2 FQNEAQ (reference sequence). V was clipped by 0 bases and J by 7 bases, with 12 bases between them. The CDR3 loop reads CASSLAQLGSGYTF. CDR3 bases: TGTGCCAGCAGCTTAGCACAGTTAGGGAGTGGCTACACCTTC.

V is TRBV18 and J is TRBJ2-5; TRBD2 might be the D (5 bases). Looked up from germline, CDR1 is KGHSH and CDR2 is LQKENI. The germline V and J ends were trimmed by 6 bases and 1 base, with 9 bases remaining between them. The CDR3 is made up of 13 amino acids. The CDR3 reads CASSRGVQETQYF. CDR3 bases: TGTGCCAGCTCTCGGGGAGTCCAAGAGACCCAGTACTTC.

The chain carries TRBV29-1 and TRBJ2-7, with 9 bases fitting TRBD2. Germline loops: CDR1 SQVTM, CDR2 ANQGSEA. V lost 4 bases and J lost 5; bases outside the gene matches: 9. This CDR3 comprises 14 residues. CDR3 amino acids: CSVVSGSAYDEQYF. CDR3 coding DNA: TGCAGCGTTGTTAGCGGGAGCGCGTATGACGAGCAGTACTTC.

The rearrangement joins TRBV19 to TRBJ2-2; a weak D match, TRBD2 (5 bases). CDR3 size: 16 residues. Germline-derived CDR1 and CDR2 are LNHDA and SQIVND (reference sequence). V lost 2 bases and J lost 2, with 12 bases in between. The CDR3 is CASSIPGTTNTGELFF. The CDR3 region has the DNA TGTGCCAGTAGTATACCGGGAACCACAAACACCGGGGAGCTGTTTTTT.

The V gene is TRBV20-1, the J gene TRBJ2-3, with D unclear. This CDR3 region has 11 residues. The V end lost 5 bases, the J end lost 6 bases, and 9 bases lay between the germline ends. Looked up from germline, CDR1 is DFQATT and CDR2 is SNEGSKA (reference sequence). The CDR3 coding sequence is TGCAGTGCTCGAACCGGGGATACGCAGTATTTT. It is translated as CSARTGDTQYF.

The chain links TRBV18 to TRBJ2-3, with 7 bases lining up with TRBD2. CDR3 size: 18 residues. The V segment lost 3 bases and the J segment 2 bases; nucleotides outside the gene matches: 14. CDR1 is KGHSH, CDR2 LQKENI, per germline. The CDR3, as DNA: TGTGCCAGCTCACCGCTCCCCGTCACAGCGGGGCACACAGATACGCAGTATTTT. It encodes CASSPLPVTAGHTDTQYF.

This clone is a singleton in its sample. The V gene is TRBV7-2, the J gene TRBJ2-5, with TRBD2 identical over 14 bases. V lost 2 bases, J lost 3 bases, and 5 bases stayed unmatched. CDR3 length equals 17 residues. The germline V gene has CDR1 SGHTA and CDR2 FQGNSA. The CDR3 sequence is CASSLSTSGRGEETQYF. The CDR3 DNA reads TGTGCCAGCAGCTTATCGACTAGCGGGAGGGGCGAAGAGACCCAGTACTTC.

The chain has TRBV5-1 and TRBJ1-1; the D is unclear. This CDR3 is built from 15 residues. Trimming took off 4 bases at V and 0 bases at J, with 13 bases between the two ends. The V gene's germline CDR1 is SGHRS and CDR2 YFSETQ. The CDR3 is CASSPDGHLNTEAFF. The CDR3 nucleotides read TGCGCCAGCAGCCCCGATGGGCACTTGAACACTGAAGCTTTCTTT.

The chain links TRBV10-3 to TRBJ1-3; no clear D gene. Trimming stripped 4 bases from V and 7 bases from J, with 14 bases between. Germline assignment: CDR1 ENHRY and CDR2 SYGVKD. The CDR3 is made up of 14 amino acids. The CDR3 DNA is TGTGCCATCAGTGCTTCTCAGGCTCGGAACACCATATATTTT. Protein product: CAISASQARNTIYF.

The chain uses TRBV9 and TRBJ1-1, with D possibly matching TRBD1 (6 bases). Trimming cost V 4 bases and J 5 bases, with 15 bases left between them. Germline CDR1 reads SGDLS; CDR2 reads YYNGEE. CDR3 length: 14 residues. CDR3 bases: TGTGCCAGCAGCCGGACAGAGCGTAATACTGAAGCTTTCTTT. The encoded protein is CASSRTERNTEAFF.

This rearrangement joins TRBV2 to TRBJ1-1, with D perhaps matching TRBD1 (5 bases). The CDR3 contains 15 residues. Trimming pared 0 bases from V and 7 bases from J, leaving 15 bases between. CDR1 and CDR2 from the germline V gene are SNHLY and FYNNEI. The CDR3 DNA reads TGTGCCAGCAGTGAAGCGCTGGGGGGGAAGGGTGAAGCTTTCTTT. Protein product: CASSEALGGKGEAFF.

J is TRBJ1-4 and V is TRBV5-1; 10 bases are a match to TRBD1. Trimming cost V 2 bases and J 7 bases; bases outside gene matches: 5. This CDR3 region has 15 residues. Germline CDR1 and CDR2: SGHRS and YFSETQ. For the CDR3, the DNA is TGCGCCAGCAGCTTTACCGGGACAGGGGTTGAAAAACTGTTTTTT. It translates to CASSFTGTGVEKLFF.

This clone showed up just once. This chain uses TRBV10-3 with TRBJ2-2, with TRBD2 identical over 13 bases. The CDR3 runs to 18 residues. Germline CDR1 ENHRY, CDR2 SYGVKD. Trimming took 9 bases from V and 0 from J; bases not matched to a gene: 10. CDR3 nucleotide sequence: TGTGCCATAACTACCGGGACTAGCGGGACGACGAACACCGGGGAGCTGTTTTTT. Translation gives CAITTGTSGTTNTGELFF.

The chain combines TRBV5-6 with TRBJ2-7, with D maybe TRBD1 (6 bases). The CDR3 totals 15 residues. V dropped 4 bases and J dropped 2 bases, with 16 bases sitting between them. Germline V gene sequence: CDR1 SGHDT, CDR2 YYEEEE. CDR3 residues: CASSPPGHPTYEQYF. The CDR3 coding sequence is TGTGCCAGCAGCCCACCGGGACACCCTACCTACGAGCAGTACTTC. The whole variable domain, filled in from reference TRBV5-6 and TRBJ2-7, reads DAGVTQSPTHLIKTRGQQVTLRCSPKSGHDTVSWYQQALGQGPQFIFQYYEEEERQRGNFPDRFSGHQFPNYSSELNVNALLLGDSALYLCASSPPGHPTYEQYFGPGTRLTVT.

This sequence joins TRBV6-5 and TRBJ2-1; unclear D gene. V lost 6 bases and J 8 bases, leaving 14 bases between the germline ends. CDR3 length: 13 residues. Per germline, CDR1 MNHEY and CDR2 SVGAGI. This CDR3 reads CASRLREPDEQFF. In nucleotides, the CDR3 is TGTGCCAGCAGACTCCGAGAGCCCGATGAGCAGTTCTTC.

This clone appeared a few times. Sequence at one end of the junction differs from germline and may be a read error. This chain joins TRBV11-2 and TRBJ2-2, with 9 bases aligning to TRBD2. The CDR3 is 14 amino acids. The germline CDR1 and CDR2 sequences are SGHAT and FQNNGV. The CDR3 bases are TGTGCCAGCAGATTAGCGGGAGCGGCCGGGGAGCTGTTTTTT. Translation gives CASRLAGAAGELFF.

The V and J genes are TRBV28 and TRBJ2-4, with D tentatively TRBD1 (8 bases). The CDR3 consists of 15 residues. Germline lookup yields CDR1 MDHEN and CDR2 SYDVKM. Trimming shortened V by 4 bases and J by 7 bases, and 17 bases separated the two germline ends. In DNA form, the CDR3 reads TGTGCCAGCAGTTGGGAGGGACAGGAAAGGAACATTCAGTACTTC. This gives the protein CASSWEGQERNIQYF.

CDR3 coding DNA: TGTGCCACCAGTGATACTAGCGGGAGCACAGATACGCAGTATTTT. Translating gives CATSDTSGSTDTQYF. This chain connects TRBV24-1 to TRBJ2-3, with 9 bases fitting TRBD2. V was pared by 3 bases and J by 0 bases, with 0 bases of the junction left unmatched. CDR1 and CDR2 from the germline V gene are KGHDR and SFDVKD. The CDR3 has 15 residues.